This TCR beta chain was sequenced during a study of T cells in Graves' hyperthyroidism and ophthalmopathy. The wider study: Before any treatment, at initial diagnosis, peripheral blood was collected.

With duration under 3 months, ophthalmopathy was active: Clinical Activity Score at least 3, NOSPECS at least 4. PBMCs stemmed from more than 7.5 ml fresh peripheral blood. Authors of the study amplified TCR beta CDR3 regions from RNA transcripts. Researchers ran a first-round RT-PCR on the TCR CDR3 using the HTBI primer set. TCRdb re-analysed the multiplex PCR reads in MiXCR, keeping a single row per CDR3 protein. This table holds fewer than 750,000 distinct CDR3 sequences, roughly 14% found once. V shed 7 bases, J shed 8 bases, and the junction held 11 bases outside the gene matches. The CDR3 is 14 amino acids. The germline gives CDR1 DFQATT, CDR2 SNEGSKA (reference sequence). This clonotype was counted many times.

The chain recombines TRBV20-1 with TRBJ2-1; 10 positions agree with TRBD2. Sample: blood. The origin of this receptor is a woman in her 40s with Graves' ophthalmopathy. Here the CDR3 reads CSGAGGPAGDEQFF. The CDR3 region has the DNA TGCAGTGGAGCGGGAGGGCCCGCTGGCGATGAGCAGTTCTTC.